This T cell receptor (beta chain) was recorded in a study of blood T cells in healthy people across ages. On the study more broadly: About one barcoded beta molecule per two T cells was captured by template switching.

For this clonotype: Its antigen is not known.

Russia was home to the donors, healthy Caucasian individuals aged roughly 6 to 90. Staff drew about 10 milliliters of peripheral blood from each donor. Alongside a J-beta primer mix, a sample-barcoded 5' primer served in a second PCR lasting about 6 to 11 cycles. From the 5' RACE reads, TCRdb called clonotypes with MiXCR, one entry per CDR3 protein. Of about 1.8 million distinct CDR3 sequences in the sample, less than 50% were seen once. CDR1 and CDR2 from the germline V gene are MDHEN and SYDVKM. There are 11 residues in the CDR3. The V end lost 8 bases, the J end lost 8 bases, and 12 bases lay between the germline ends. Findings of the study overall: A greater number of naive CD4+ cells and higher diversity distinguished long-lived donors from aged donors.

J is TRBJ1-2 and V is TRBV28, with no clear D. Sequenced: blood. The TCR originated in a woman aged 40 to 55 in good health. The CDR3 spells CASGLSEGYTF. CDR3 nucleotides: TGTGCCAGCGGACTCTCGGAGGGCTACACCTTC.